This T cell receptor beta chain was documented in a study of beta chain features in type 1 diabetes. Cell sorting via CD45RO/CCR7/CD25/CD127/CD95/CD27 was performed to obtain CD4+ naive, central memory, regulatory and stem cell-like memory cells. The authors obtained over 98% purity in all sorted populations. Only a few counts were recorded for this clone. Its antigen remains unknown. The entirety of the isolated RNA underwent reverse transcription, so expressed TCRB transcripts were sequenced. Here immunoSEQ multiplex PCR was the method, and the copy in TCRdb shows in-frame clones only, minus some. Among 600,000 to 700,000 clones listed, under 15% were seen once. CDR3 length: 16 amino acids. Losses at the gene ends were 1 base for V and 4 bases for J; bases not matched to a gene: 5. Germline loops: CDR1 LNHDA, CDR2 SQIVND (reference sequence). Broader study findings: For cells with high TCR expression, cDNA sequencing could yield over-representation. Insertions were fewer and deletions more numerous at VDJ junctions in type 1 diabetes patients. Moderate yet significant TCRB CDR3 shortening was seen in Type 1 diabetes patients in all four CD4+ subsets.

The source material was naive CD4+ T cells from blood. The chain employs TRBV19 and TRBJ2-1, with TRBD2 matching over 9 bases. The TCR originated in a man younger than 35 with type 1 diabetes. Written as DNA, the CDR3 is TGTGCCAGTAGTATAGCGGCTAGCGGGGTATACAATGAGCAGTTCTTC. Its protein is CASSIAASGVYNEQFF.